This TCR beta chain stems from a study of blood T cell repertoires in COVID-19. Exposed study participants had met a COVID-19 case within 2 weeks before entry. TCRdb's table, derived via immunoSEQ multiplex PCR, lists solely in-frame clones and lacks some. The sample gives 150,000 to 200,000 clones, roughly 89% of which show up once; 3% to 3.5% is in the top ten. Germline CDR1 MGHRA, CDR2 YSYEKL. The V segment lost 4 bases and the J segment 1 base; nucleotides outside the gene matches: 6. This CDR3 region has 15 residues. This TCR was recovered from a woman between 25 and 40 years old who had been exposed to COVID-19. Specimen: PBMCs or T cells enriched from blood (not recorded which). V and J are TRBV4-1 and TRBJ1-1; 7 bases line up with TRBD1. CDR3 nucleotides: TGCGCCAGCAGCCGGGAGAGGACAGGGAACACTGAAGCTTTCTTT. Its protein product is CASSRERTGNTEAFF.